The clone carrying this T cell receptor beta chain was counted at least ten times. Its antigen is not known. The record originates from a study of T cell repertoires in cytomegalovirus infection. Study details: Public TCR beta signature analysis indicated the presence of both CMV infection and matching HLA type.

The germline V and J ends were trimmed by 1 base and 3 bases, with 10 bases remaining between them. The CDR3 totals 14 residues. The germline V gene encodes CDR1 MNHEY and CDR2 SVGEGT. TCRdb fed the reads into MiXCR, producing one record per CDR3 protein. The table lists some 130,000 distinct CDR3 sequences, roughly a quarter of them singletons, with about 37% in the top ten. General study points: Carriage of CMV together with the relevant HLA was identifiable through cumulative public TCR beta family frequency. Dominant in the ex vivo response were TCR beta clonotypes restricted by HLA-C and specific for CMV.

The origin of this receptor is a human donor in good health (CMV status not recorded). Some clones in this sample may be carry-over from other donors' samples. Sequencing was done on a sample of PBMCs, sequenced either directly or after in vitro stimulation (not recorded which). This chain connects TRBV6-2 or TRBV6-3 to TRBJ2-7; possibly TRBD1 for D (6 bases). As DNA, the CDR3 is TGTGCCAGCAGTTACTACAGGGCGGACTACGAGCAGTACTTC. Amino acids: CASSYYRADYEQYF.